This T cell receptor (beta chain) was retrieved from a study of CD8+ T cells in alopecia areata. RNA, once extracted, was reverse transcribed into cDNA for use as the sequencing template. The repertoire was sequenced with immunoSEQ multiplex PCR; TCRdb's copy has only in-frame clones and lacks some. The table includes 110,000 to 150,000 clones, more than 55% detected once. The sequenced material came from CD8+ T cells sorted from blood. This clonotype was obtained from a human donor in good health.

CDR3 amino acids: CASSLQGVGVGLETQYF. CDR3 sequence (DNA): TGTGCCAGCAGTTTACAGGGGGTGGGAGTGGGTCTAGAGACCCAGTACTTC. The chain combines TRBV27 with TRBJ2-5, with TRBD1 identical over 7 bases. V shed 2 bases, J shed 4 bases, and the junction held 13 bases outside the gene matches. The CDR3 sequence is 17 residues long. Per germline, CDR1 MNHEY and CDR2 SMNVEV (reference sequence).